The 13 T cell receptor beta chains below come from one sample, sequenced in a study of T cell repertoires in cytomegalovirus infection. The antigens for these receptors are not known. TCRdb reprocessed the reads via MiXCR and lists one record per CDR3 protein. The repertoire holds some 700,000 distinct CDR3 sequences, with around a third as singletons. Sequencing used cultured PBMCs, obtained from culture after CMV antigen stimulation. These receptors were collected from a human donor in good health (CMV status not recorded). Some clones in this sample may be carry-over from other donors' samples.

The chain combines TRBV6-2 or TRBV6-3 with TRBJ2-1; D may match TRBD1 or TRBD2 (5 bases each). V was clipped by 7 bases and J by 7 bases, with 8 bases between them. Germline V lookup: CDR1 MNHEY, CDR2 SVGEGT. The CDR3 is 11 residues long. The DNA for the CDR3 is TGTGCCAGCAACGAGGGGAATGAGCAGTTCTTC. Translation gives CASNEGNEQFF.

This clonotype has a count of ten or more. The chain joins TRBV11-2 to TRBJ2-3; no clear D gene. Germline CDR1 SGHAT, CDR2 FQNNGV. The CDR3 is 15 amino acids. Trimming removed 5 bases at V and 0 bases at J, with 12 bases between. The CDR3 DNA sequence: TGTGCCAGCAGCCAAACAGCGACTAGCACAGATACGCAGTATTTT. The encoded protein is CASSQTATSTDTQYF. Full variable domain (rest looked up from reference TRBV11-2 and TRBJ2-3): EAGVAQSPRYKIIEKRQSVAFWCNPISGHATLYWYQQILGQGPKLLIQFQNNGVVDDSQLPKDRFSAERLKGVDSTLKIQPAKLEDSAVYLCASSQTATSTDTQYFGPGTRLTVL.

The table lists this clonotype with a few counts. This chain connects TRBV7-2 to TRBJ1-1; D ambiguous. Between the trimmed V and J ends, which lost 4 bases and 1 base, there was a span of 7 bases. Per the germline V gene, CDR1 is SGHTA and CDR2 is FQGNSA. The length of the CDR3 is 13 residues. CDR3 DNA sequence: TGTGCCAGCAGCTGGAACAGGAACACTGAAGCTTTCTTT. It translates to CASSWNRNTEAFF.

Concerning this clonotype itself: One end of the junction is discordant with germline, which a read error may explain. V and J are TRBV12-3 or TRBV12-4 and TRBJ2-5; 8 nucleotides align to TRBD1. The CDR3 is made up of 14 amino acids. The CDR3 DNA is TGTGCCAGCACCAGGACAGGGACCCGGTTTGGCCAGTGCTTC. It specifies CASTRTGTRFGQCF.

This clonotype was seen a few times. The V gene is TRBV19, the J gene TRBJ1-2; D remains ambiguous. V was cut by 2 bases and J by 1 base, with 11 bases left in between. In germline, CDR1 is LNHDA, CDR2 SQIVND (reference sequence). The length of the CDR3 is 15 residues. DNA of the CDR3: TGTGCCAGTAGTATATCAAGCAGAGATAACTATGGCTACACCTTC. It encodes CASSISSRDNYGYTF.

The chain combines TRBV6-5 with TRBJ2-1; 11 bases map to TRBD2. Germline assignment: CDR1 MNHEY and CDR2 SVGAGI. CDR3 length: 17 amino acids. After removal of 4 bases from V and 2 bases from J, the junction contained 7 bases not matched to a gene. The CDR3 is CASSSRTSGFPYNEQFF. CDR3 in DNA: TGTGCCAGCAGTTCGAGGACTAGCGGGTTCCCCTACAATGAGCAGTTCTTC.

The V call is TRBV5-1, the J call TRBJ2-2, with D possibly being TRBD2 (5 bases). Deletions cut 4 bases from V and 2 bases from J, with 15 bases between. CDR3 length equals 16 residues. Looked up from germline, CDR1 is SGHRS and CDR2 is YFSETQ. The CDR3 region has the DNA TGCGCCAGCAGCGCCGGACCGGGAACTAACACCGGGGAGCTGTTTTTT. Protein: CASSAGPGTNTGELFF.

The chain combines TRBV7-9 with TRBJ1-1; no reliable D call. The V and J ends lost 1 base and 4 bases respectively, with 10 bases between them. This CDR3 is 14 amino acids long. CDR1 and CDR2 from the germline V gene are SEHNR and FQNEAQ (reference sequence). The CDR3 region has the DNA TGTGCCAGCAGCTTAGGATACACGGGCACTGAAGCTTTCTTT. It translates to CASSLGYTGTEAFF. The full variable domain, in which reference TRBV7-9 and TRBJ1-1 provide the parts outside the CDR3, is DTGVSQNPRHKITKRGQNVTFRCDPISEHNRLYWYRQTLGQGPEFLTYFQNEAQLEKSRLLSDRFSAERPKGSFSTLEIQRTEQGDSAMYLCASSLGYTGTEAFFGQGTRLTVV.

The V gene is TRBV12-3 or TRBV12-4, the J gene TRBJ1-5; TRBD1 agrees at 10 bases. Trimming removed 7 bases from V and 3 bases from J; junction bases left unmatched: 6. The CDR3 loop spans 15 amino acids. The CDR3 region is CASTAGTGVNQPQHF. The CDR3 DNA follows: TGTGCCAGCACCGCCGGGACAGGGGTCAATCAGCCCCAGCATTTT.

The sample holds a few counts of this clonotype. This chain joins TRBV2 and TRBJ1-1; TRBD1 is a possible D gene (5 bases). Germline V CDR1 and CDR2: SNHLY, FYNNEI. The V end was cut by 3 bases, the J end by 1 base, with 9 bases between. This CDR3 region has 14 residues. CDR3 protein: CASSDTGENTEAFF. CDR3 sequence (DNA): TGTGCCAGCAGTGATACGGGGGAGAACACTGAAGCTTTCTTT.

The chain links TRBV11-2 to TRBJ2-4; maybe TRBD1 (5 bases). Germline V gives CDR1 SGHAT, CDR2 FQNNGV. The CDR3 is made up of 13 amino acids. Trimming cost V 2 bases and J 7 bases, with 9 bases left between them. For the CDR3, the DNA is TGTGCCAGCAGCTTAAGTCAGGGTAACATTCAGTACTTC. Translation gives CASSLSQGNIQYF.

This clonotype was seen only once. The rearrangement joins TRBV4-3 to TRBJ1-2, with unresolved D. The CDR3 loop spans 15 amino acids. The V and J ends lost 1 base and 0 bases respectively, with 9 bases between them. Germline V CDR1 and CDR2: LGHNA, YSLEER. In DNA form, the CDR3 reads TGCGCCAGCAGCCAAGTGGTCAAACCTAACTATGGCTACACCTTC. This encodes CASSQVVKPNYGYTF.

This chain links TRBV19 with TRBJ2-3; D ambiguous. The CDR3 length is 14 residues. In germline, CDR1 is LNHDA, CDR2 SQIVND (reference sequence). Trimming took off 3 bases at V and 0 bases at J, with 7 bases between the two ends. CDR3 region: CASSIGESTDTQYF. The CDR3 DNA sequence: TGTGCCAGTAGTATCGGAGAGAGCACAGATACGCAGTATTTT.